The T cell receptor beta chain under discussion was sequenced for a study of regulatory T cells in long-lasting Graves disease. Study information: Duration of antithyroid drug therapy among newly diagnosed Graves' patients was under 3 months. Study outcomes and limitations: The study found TRBV28, TRBJ1-2 and TRBJ2-5 favored in persistent disease. Persistent-disease Graves' patients showed less TCR diversity than new cases.

At least ten counts were recorded for this clonotype. Its target is unknown. Time point reported: newly diagnosed GD, antithyroid drugs for less than 3 months. Extracted RNA from PBMCs served as the source of the TCR library. This CDR3 has 15 amino acids. CDR1 and CDR2 from the germline V gene are ENHRY and SYGVKD. V was trimmed by 2 bases and J by 0 bases, leaving 11 bases between them. For TCR beta, libraries came from iRepertoire HTBI primers and Arm-PCR of CDR3 regions. TCRdb reprocessed the multiplex PCR reads via MiXCR and lists one record per CDR3 protein. The table shows roughly 250,000 distinct CDR3 sequences, with 15% to 20% occurring only once. These data also featured in a second study, about T cells in Graves' hyperthyroidism and ophthalmopathy. In that study: Absence of ophthalmopathy progression within 18 months defined stable Graves' hyperthyroidism.

The clonotype comes from a woman in her thirties with Graves disease. Material: peripheral blood mononuclear cells (PBMCs), obtained at new diagnosis, from a patient treated with antithyroid drugs. The genes are TRBV10-3 and TRBJ2-7; possibly TRBD2 for D (7 bases). This CDR3 is CAISEKRDNSYEQYF. DNA for the CDR3: TGTGCCATCAGTGAGAAGCGGGACAACTCCTACGAGCAGTACTTC.